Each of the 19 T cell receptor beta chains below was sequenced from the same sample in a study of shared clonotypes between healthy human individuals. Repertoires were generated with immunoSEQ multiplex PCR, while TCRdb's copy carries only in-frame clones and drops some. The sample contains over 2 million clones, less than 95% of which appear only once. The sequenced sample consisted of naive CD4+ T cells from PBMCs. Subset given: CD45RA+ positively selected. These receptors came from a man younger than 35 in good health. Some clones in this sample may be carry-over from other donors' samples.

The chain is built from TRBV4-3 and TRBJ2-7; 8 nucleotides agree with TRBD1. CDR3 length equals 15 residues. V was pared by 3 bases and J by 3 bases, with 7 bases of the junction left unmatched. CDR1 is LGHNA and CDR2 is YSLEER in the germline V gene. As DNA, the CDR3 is TGCGCCAGCAGCCAGGGGGACAGGAGATACTACGAGCAGTACTTC. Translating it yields CASSQGDRRYYEQYF.

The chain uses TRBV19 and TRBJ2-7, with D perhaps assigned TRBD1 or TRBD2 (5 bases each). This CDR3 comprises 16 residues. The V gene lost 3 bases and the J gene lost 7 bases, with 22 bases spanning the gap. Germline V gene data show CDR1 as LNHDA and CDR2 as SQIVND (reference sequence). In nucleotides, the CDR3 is TGTGCCAGTAGTATCGGTTTTAGTGGGACCCCACCTGAGCAGTACTTC. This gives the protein CASSIGFSGTPPEQYF.

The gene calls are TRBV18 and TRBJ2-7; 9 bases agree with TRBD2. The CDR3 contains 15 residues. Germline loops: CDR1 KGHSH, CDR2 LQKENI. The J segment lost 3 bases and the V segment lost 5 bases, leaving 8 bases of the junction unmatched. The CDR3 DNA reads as TGTGCCAGCTCAATTCTAGCGGGGCCACTCTACGAGCAGTACTTC. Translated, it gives CASSILAGPLYEQYF.

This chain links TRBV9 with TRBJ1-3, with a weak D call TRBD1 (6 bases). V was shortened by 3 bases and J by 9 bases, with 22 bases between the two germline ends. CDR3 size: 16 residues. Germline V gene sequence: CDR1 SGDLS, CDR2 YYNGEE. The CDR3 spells CASSDKGGTTGGTIYF. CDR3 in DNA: TGTGCCAGCAGCGACAAAGGGGGGACAACAGGAGGCACCATATATTTT.

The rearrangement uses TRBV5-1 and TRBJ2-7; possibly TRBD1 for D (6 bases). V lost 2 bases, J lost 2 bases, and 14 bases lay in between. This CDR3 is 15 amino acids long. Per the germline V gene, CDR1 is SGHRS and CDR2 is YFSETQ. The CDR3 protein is CASSFSTGLAYEQYF. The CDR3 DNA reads TGCGCCAGCAGCTTCTCGACAGGCCTGGCCTACGAGCAGTACTTC.

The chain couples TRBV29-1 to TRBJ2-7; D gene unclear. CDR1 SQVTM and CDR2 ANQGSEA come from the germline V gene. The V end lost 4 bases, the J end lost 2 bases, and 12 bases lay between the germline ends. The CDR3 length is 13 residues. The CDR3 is CSVGVRSAYEQYF. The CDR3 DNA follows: TGCAGCGTTGGTGTCAGGTCGGCCTACGAGCAGTACTTC.

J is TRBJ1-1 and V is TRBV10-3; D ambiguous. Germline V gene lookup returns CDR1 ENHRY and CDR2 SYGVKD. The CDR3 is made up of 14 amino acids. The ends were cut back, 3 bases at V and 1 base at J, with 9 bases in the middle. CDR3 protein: CAISDLRGNTEAFF. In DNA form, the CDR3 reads TGTGCCATCAGTGACCTCCGGGGGAACACTGAAGCTTTCTTT.

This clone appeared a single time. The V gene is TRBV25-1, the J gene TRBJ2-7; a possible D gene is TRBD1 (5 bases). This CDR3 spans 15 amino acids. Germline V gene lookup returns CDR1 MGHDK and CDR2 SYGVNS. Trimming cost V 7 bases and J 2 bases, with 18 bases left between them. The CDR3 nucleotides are TGTGCCAGCAAAATCGGTCAGGGCCTTGCCTACGAGCAGTACTTC. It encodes CASKIGQGLAYEQYF.

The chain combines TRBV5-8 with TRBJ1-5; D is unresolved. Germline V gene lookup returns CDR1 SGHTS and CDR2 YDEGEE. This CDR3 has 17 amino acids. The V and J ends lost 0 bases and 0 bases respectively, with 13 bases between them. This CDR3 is CASSLVTSAYSNQPQHF. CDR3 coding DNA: TGTGCCAGCAGCTTGGTTACAAGTGCTTATAGCAATCAGCCCCAGCATTTT.

The CDR3 DNA sequence: TGTGCCAGCAGTTCCCAGAGAAAGAACACCGGGGAGCTGTTTTTT. It encodes CASSSQRKNTGELFF. The chain recombines TRBV6-5 with TRBJ2-2; D is undetermined. Germline V gene data show CDR1 as MNHEY and CDR2 as SVGAGI. The CDR3 sequence is 15 residues long. The V end lost 4 bases, the J end lost 1 base, and 10 bases lay between the germline ends.

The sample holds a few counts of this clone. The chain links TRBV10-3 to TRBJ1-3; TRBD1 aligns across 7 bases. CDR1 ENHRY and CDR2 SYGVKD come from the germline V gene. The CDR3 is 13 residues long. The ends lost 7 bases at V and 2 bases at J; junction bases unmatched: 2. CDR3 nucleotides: TGTGCCATCACCAGGGGGGCTGGAAACACCATATATTTT. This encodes CAITRGAGNTIYF.

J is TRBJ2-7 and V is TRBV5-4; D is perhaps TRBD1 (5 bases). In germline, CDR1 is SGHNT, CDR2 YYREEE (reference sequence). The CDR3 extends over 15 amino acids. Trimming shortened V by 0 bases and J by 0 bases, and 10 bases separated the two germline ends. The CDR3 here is CASSLGQMSSYEQYF. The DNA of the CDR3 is TGTGCCAGCAGCTTGGGACAGATGAGCTCCTACGAGCAGTACTTC.

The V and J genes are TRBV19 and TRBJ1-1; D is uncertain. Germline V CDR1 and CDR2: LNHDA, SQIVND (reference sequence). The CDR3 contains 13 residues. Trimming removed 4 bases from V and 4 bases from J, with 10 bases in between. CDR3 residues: CASSTQRVTEAFF. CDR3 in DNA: TGTGCCAGTAGTACCCAAAGAGTCACTGAAGCTTTCTTT. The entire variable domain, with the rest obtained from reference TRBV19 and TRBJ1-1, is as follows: DGGITQSPKYLFRKEGQNVTLSCEQNLNHDAMYWYRQDPGQGLRLIYYSQIVNDFQKGDIAEGYSVSREKKESFPLTVTSAQKNPTAFYLCASSTQRVTEAFFGQGTRLTVV.

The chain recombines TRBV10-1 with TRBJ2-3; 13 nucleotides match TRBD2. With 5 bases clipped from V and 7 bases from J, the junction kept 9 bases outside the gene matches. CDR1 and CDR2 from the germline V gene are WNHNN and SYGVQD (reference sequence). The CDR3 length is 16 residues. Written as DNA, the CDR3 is TGCGCCAGCAGTATGCGGACTAGCGGGAGTCTCCATACGCAGTATTTT. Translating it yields CASSMRTSGSLHTQYF.

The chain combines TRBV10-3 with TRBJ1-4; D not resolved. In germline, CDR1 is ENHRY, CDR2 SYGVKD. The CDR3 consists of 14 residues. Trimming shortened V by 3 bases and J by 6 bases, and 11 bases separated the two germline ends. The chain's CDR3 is CAISERGADEKLFF. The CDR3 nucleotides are TGTGCCATCAGTGAACGGGGAGCGGATGAAAAACTGTTTTTT.

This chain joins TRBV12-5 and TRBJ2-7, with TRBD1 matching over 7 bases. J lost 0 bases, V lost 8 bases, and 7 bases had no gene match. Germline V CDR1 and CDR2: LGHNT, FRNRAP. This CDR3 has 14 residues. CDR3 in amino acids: CASSPGTVSYEQYF. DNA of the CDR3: TGTGCTAGTAGTCCGGGGACAGTCTCCTACGAGCAGTACTTC.

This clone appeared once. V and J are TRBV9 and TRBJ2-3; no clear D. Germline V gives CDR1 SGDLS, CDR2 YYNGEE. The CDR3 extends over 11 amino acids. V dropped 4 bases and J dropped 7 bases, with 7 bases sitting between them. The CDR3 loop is CASSPGYTQYF. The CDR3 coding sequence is TGTGCCAGCAGCCCTGGTTATACGCAGTATTTT. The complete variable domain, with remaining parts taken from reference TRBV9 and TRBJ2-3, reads DSGVTQTPKHLITATGQRVTLRCSPRSGDLSVYWYQQSLDQGLQFLIQYYNGEERAKGNILERFSAQQFPDLHSELNLSSLELGDSALYFCASSPGYTQYFGPGTRLTVL.

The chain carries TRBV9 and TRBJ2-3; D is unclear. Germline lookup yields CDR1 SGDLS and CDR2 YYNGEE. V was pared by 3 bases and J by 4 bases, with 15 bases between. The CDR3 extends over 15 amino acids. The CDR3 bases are TGTGCCAGCAGCGCTGAGACCTACACATCAGATACGCAGTATTTT. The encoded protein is CASSAETYTSDTQYF. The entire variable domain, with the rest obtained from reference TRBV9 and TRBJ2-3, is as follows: DSGVTQTPKHLITATGQRVTLRCSPRSGDLSVYWYQQSLDQGLQFLIQYYNGEERAKGNILERFSAQQFPDLHSELNLSSLELGDSALYFCASSAETYTSDTQYFGPGTRLTVL.

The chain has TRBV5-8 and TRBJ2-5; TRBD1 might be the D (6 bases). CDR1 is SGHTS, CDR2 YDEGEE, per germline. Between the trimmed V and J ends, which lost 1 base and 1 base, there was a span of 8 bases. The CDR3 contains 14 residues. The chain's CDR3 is CASSLNRAQETQYF. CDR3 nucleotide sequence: TGTGCCAGCAGCTTGAACAGGGCCCAAGAGACCCAGTACTTC.